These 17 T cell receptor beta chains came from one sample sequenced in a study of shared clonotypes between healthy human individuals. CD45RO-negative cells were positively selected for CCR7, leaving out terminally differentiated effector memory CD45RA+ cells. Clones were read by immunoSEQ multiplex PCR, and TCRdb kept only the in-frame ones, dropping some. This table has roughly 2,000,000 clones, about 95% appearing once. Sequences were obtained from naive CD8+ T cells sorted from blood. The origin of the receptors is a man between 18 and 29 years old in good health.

CDR3 sequence reads: CASSPDREGINSPLHF. As DNA, the CDR3 is TGTGCCAGTAGTCCCGACAGGGAGGGGATTAATTCACCCCTCCACTTT. V is TRBV19 and J is TRBJ1-6; TRBD1 matches at 7 bases. Germline V gene data show CDR1 as LNHDA and CDR2 as SQIVND (reference sequence). The CDR3 runs to 16 residues. Germline trimming cut 5 bases from V and 6 bases from J; bases unmatched to any gene: 10.

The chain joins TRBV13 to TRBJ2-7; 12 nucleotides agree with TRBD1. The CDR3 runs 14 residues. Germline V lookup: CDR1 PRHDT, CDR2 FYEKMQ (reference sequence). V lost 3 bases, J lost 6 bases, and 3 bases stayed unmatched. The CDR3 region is CASSFEGQGAEQYF. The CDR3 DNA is TGTGCCAGCAGCTTTGAGGGACAGGGGGCCGAGCAGTACTTC.

The CDR3 coding sequence is TGTGCAAGAGGGGCCGGTACTACCAAAAACATTCAGTACTTC. This encodes CARGAGTTKNIQYF. This sequence joins TRBV12-2 and TRBJ2-4; the table calls TRBD1, which could not be checked here. TRBV12-2 has pseudogene status. The CDR3 contains 14 residues.

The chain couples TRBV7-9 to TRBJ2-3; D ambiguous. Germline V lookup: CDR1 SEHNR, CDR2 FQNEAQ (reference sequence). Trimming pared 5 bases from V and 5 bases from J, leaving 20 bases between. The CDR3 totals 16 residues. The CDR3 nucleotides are TGTGCCAGCAGCCCGAGGAGCCCCATGGTATTAGATACGCAGTATTTT. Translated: CASSPRSPMVLDTQYF. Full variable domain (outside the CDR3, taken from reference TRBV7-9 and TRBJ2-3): DTGVSQNPRHKITKRGQNVTFRCDPISEHNRLYWYRQTLGQGPEFLTYFQNEAQLEKSRLLSDRFSAERPKGSFSTLEIQRTEQGDSAMYLCASSPRSPMVLDTQYFGPGTRLTVL.

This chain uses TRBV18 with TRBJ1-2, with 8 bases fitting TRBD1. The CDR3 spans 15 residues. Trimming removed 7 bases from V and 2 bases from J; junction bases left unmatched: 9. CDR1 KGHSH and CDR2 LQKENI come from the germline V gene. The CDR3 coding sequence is TGTGCCAGCTTACCCCCCAGGGGGCCGAACTATGGCTACACCTTC. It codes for CASLPPRGPNYGYTF.

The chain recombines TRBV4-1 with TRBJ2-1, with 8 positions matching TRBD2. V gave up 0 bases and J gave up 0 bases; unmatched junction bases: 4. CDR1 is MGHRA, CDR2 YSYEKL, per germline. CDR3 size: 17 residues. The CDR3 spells CASSQDGGGRSYNEQFF. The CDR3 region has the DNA TGCGCCAGCAGCCAAGATGGCGGGGGGCGCTCCTACAATGAGCAGTTCTTC.

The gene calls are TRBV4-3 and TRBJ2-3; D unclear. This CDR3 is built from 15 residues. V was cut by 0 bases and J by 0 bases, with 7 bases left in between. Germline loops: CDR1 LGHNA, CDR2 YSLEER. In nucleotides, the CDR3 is TGCGCCAGCAGCCAAGATCCCGACAGCACAGATACGCAGTATTTT. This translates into CASSQDPDSTDTQYF.

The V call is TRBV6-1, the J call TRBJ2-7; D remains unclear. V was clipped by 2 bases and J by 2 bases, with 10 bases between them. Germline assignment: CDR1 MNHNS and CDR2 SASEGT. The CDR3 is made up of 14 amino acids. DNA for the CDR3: TGTGCCAGCAGTGAATATGGAGCCACCTACGAGCAGTACTTC. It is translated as CASSEYGATYEQYF.

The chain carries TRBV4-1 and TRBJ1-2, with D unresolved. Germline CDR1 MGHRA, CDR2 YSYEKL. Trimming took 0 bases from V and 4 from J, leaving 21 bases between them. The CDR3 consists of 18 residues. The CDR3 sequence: CASSQDLVAPKYGYGYTF. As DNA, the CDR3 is TGCGCCAGCAGCCAAGATCTTGTCGCGCCCAAATATGGCTATGGCTACACCTTC.

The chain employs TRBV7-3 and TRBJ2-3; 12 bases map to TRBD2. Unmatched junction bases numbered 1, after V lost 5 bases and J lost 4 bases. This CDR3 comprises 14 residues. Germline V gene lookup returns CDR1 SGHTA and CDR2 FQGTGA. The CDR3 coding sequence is TGTGCCAGCAGCCGGACTAGCGGGGCAGATACGCAGTATTTT. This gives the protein CASSRTSGADTQYF. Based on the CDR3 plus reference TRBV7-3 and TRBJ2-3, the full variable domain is GAGVSQTPSNKVTEKGKYVELRCDPISGHTALYWYRQSLGQGPEFLIYFQGTGAADDSGLPNDRFFAVRPEGSVSTLKIQRTERGDSAVYLCASSRTSGADTQYFGPGTRLTVL.

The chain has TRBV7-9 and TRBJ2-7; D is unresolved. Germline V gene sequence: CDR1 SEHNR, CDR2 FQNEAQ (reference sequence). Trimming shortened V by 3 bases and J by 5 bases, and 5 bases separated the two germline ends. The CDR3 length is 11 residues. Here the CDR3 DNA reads TGTGCCAGCAGCTTCTTCAACGAGCAGTACTTC. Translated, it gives CASSFFNEQYF.

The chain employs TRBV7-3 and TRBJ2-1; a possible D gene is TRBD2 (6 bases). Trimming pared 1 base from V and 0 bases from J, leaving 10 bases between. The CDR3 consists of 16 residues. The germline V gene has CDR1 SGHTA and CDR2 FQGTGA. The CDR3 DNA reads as TGTGCCAGCAGCTTAAGGGCGGGGACCTCCTACAATGAGCAGTTCTTC. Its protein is CASSLRAGTSYNEQFF.

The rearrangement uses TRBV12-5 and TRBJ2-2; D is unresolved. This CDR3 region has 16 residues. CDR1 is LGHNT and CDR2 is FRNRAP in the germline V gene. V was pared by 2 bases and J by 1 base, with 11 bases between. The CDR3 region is CASGLRSEQNTGELFF. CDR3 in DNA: TGTGCTAGTGGTTTGCGCTCAGAGCAGAACACCGGGGAGCTGTTTTTT.

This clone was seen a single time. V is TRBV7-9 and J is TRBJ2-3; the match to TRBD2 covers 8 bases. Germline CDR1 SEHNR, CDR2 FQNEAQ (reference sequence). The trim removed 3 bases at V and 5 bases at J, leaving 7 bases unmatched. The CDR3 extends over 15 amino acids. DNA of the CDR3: TGTGCCAGCAGCTTGGTGAGCGGGAGTAAAGATACGCAGTATTTT. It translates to CASSLVSGSKDTQYF.

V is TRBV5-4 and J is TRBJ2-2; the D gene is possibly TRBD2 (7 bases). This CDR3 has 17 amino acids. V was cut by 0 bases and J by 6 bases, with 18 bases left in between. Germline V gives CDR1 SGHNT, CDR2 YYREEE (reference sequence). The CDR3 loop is CASSLEGQGGRAGELFF. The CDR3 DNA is TGTGCCAGCAGCTTGGAAGGACAAGGGGGGAGGGCCGGGGAGCTGTTTTTT.

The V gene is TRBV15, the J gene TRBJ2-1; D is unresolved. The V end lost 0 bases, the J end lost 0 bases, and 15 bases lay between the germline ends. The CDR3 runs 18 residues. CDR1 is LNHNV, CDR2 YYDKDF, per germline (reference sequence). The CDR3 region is CATSRDPPWDDSYNEQFF. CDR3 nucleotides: TGTGCCACCAGCAGAGATCCCCCCTGGGATGACTCCTACAATGAGCAGTTCTTC.

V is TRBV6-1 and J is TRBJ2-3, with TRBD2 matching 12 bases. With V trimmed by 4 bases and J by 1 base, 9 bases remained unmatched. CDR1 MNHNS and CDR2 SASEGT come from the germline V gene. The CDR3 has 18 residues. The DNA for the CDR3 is TGTGCCAGCAGTGCTACTAGCGGGGGGTTGTCGGGCACAGATACGCAGTATTTT. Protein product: CASSATSGGLSGTDTQYF.